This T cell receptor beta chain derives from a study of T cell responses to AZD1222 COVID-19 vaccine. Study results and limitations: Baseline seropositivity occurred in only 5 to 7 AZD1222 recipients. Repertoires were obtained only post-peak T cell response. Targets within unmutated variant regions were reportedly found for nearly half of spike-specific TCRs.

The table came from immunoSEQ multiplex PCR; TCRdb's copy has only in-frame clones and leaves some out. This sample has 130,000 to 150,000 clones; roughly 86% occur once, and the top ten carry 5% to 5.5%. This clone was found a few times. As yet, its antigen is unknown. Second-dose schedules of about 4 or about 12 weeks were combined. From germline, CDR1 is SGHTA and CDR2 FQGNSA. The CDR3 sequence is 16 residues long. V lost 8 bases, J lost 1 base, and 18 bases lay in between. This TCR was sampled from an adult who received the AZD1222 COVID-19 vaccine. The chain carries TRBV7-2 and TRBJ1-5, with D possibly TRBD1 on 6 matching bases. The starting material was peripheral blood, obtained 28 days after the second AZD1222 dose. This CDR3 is CASARVGQGSNQPQHF. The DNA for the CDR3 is TGTGCCAGCGCTCGGGTAGGGCAGGGGAGCAATCAGCCCCAGCATTTT.